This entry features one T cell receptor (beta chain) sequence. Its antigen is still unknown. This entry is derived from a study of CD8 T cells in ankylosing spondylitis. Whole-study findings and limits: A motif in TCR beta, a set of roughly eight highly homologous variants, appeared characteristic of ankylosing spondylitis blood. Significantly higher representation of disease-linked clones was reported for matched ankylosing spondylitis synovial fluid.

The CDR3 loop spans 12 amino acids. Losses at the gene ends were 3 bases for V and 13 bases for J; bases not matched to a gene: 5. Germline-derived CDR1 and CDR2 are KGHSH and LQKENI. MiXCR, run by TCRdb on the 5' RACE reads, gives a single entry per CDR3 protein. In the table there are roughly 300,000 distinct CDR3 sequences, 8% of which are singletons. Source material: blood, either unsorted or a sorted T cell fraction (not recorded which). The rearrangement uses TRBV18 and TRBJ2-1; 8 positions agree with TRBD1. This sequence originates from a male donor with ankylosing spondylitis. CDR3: CASSPGDRGQFF. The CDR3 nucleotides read TGTGCCAGCTCACCGGGTGACAGGGGACAGTTCTTC.